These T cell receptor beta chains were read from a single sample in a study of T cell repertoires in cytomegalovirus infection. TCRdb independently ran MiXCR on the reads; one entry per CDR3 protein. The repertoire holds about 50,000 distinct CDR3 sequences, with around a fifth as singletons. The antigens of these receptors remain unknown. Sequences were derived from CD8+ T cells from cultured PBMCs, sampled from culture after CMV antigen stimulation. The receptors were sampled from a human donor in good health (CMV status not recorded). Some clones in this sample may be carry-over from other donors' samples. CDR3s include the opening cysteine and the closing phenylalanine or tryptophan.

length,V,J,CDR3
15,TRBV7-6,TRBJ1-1,CASSLGLRGRPEAFF
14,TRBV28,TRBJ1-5,CASSLLQGNQPQHF
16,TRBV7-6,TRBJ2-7,CASSLGSDGGAYEQYF
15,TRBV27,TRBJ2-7,CASIQQGQGAYEQYF
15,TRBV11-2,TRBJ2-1,CASSPGGGSYNEQFF
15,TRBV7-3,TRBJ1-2,CASSPRTGSAYGYTF
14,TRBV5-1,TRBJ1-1,CASSLTGTNTEAFF
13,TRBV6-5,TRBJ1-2,CASSSDPTYGYTF
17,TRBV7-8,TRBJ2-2,CASSLVNLAVNTGELFF
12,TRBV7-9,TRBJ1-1,CASSFGHGKAFF
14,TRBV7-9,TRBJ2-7,CASSLASRGAEQYF
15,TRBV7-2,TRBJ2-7,CASSLSSRPVGEQYF
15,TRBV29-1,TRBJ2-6,CSVAGQVEGANVLTF
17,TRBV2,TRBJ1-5,CASNVPVGEGNNQPQHF
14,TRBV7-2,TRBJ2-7,CASSFIQGSYEQYF
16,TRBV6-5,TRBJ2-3,CASSDRTETPPDTQYF
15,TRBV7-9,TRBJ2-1,CASAKTGSSYNEQFF
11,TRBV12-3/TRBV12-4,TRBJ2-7,CAISWGGEQYF
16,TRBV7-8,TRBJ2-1,CASSSLAGGSYNEQFF
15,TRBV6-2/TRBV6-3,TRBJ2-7,CASSYDGGSSYEQYF
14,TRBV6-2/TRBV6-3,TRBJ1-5,CASSPRQGDQPQHF
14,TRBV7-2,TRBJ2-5,CASSFTGIQETQYF
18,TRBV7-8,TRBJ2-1,CASSLFGGRGGGRYEQFF
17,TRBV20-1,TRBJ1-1,CSAGRRGQTPLNTEAFF
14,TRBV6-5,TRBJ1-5,CASRLTESNQPQHF
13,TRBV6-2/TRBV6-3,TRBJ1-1,CASSYRGVTEAFF
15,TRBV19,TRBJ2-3,CASSGDAAFTDTQYF
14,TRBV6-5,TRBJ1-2,CASRADRGMRGYTF
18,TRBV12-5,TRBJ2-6,CASGRDMGQLSGANVLTF
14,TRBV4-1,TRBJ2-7,CASSQAGGKYEQYF
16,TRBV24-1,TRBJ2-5,CATSDEGNTGQETQYF
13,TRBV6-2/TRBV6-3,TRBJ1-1,CASSSAMNTEAFF
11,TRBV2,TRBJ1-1,CASTGRGEAFF
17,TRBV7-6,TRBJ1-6,CASSFVMRGDKGPPLHF
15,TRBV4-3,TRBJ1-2,CASSQSRTYMNGYTF
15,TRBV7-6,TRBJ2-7,CASSERGALYYEQYF
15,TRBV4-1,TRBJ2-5,CASSQEWTGPETQYF
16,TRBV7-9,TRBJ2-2,CASSFDRALNTGELFF
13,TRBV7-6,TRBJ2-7,CASSSGQGNEQYF
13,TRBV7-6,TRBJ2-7,CASSFSQGGEQYF
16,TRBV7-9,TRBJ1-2,CASSTTGGGHQYGYTF
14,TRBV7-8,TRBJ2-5,CASSPPGDGETQYF
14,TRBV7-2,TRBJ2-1,CASSLKGGYNEQFF
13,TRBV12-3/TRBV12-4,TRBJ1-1,CASSLWGPTEAFF
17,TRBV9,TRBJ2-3,CASSPEGLAGVTDTQYF
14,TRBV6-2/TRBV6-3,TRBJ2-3,CDSKGGDSTDTQYF
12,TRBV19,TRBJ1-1,CASTSDGALAFF
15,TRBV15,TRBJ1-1,CATSRDLAVNTEAFF
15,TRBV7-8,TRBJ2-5,CASSLEAGQVETQYF
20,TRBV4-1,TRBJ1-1,CASSQRATGSTPILNTEAFF
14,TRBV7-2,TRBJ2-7,CASSSGGTVYEQYF
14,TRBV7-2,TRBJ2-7,CASSFTSGAYEQYF
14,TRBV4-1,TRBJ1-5,CASSQDRKGQPQHF
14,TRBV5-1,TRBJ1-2,CASSLVGTFHGYTF
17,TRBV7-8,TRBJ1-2,CASSLTTGAPTKYGYTF